The next 11 T cell receptor beta chains were all read from a single sample in a study of blood T cell repertoires in COVID-19. Data came from immunoSEQ multiplex PCR; TCRdb stores just in-frame clones and leaves some out. The sample gives 95,000 to 150,000 clones, roughly four fifths of which show up once; approximately 7.9% is in the top ten. The sample was peripheral blood. The receptor set was obtained from a human donor in a cohort sampled during active COVID-19.

V is TRBV5-6 and J is TRBJ1-6; D is ambiguous. There are 17 residues in the CDR3. From germline, CDR1 is SGHDT and CDR2 YYEEEE. The V and J ends lost 4 bases and 0 bases respectively, with 14 bases between them. Written as DNA, the CDR3 is TGTGCCAGCAGCATAAAACAGTCGAGCTCCTATAATTCACCCCTCCACTTT. Translating it yields CASSIKQSSSYNSPLHF. The whole variable domain, filled in from reference TRBV5-6 and TRBJ1-6, reads DAGVTQSPTHLIKTRGQQVTLRCSPKSGHDTVSWYQQALGQGPQFIFQYYEEEERQRGNFPDRFSGHQFPNYSSELNVNALLLGDSALYLCASSIKQSSSYNSPLHFGNGTRLTVT.

The chain uses TRBV7-6 and TRBJ2-7; 10 bases align to TRBD2. V shed 3 bases, J shed 2 bases, and the junction held 7 bases outside the gene matches. There are 16 residues in the CDR3. Germline CDR1 SGHVS, CDR2 FNYEAQ. CDR3 DNA sequence: TGTGCCAGCAGCTTGTCATCTAGCGGGGGAACCTACGAGCAGTACTTC. Protein sequence: CASSLSSSGGTYEQYF.

CDR3 protein: CASSLEDSRSYEQYF. The DNA for the CDR3 is TGTGCCAGCAGCTTAGAGGACAGCCGCTCCTACGAGCAGTACTTC. V and J are TRBV11-3 and TRBJ2-7, with D possibly matching TRBD1 (6 bases). Germline loops: CDR1 SGHNT, CDR2 YENEEA. Trimming pared 0 bases from V and 0 bases from J, leaving 9 bases between. The CDR3 runs 15 residues.

This chain uses TRBV6-4 with TRBJ2-1; the D gene is possibly TRBD1 (5 bases). The CDR3 spans 13 residues. The germline V and J ends were trimmed by 8 bases and 5 bases, with 13 bases remaining between them. Germline loops: CDR1 MRHNA, CDR2 SNTAGT. The CDR3 DNA reads as TGTGCCAGCTCCCCGGAAGGGGACAATGAGCAGTTCTTC. It specifies CASSPEGDNEQFF.

The rearrangement joins TRBV4-1 to TRBJ2-7, with TRBD1 identical over 10 bases. The CDR3 is made up of 14 amino acids. After removal of 1 base from V and 5 bases from J, the junction contained 2 bases not matched to a gene. Germline V CDR1 and CDR2: MGHRA, YSYEKL. CDR3 protein: CASSQGTGGNEQYF. The DNA of the CDR3 is TGCGCCAGCAGCCAAGGGACAGGGGGAAACGAGCAGTACTTC.

CDR3 sequence: CASSWVTANTGELFF. CDR3 DNA: TGCGCCAGCAGCTGGGTTACAGCGAACACCGGGGAGCTGTTTTTT. This sequence joins TRBV5-1 and TRBJ2-2; no reliable D call. The CDR3 extends over 15 amino acids. Germline V gene data show CDR1 as SGHRS and CDR2 as YFSETQ. V was cut by 3 bases and J by 0 bases, with 9 bases left in between.

The V and J genes are TRBV7-6 and TRBJ2-7; 13 bases line up with TRBD2. There are 17 residues in the CDR3. Germline V gene sequence: CDR1 SGHVS, CDR2 FNYEAQ. J lost 3 bases, V lost 4 bases, and 9 bases had no gene match. Written as DNA, the CDR3 is TGTGCCAGCAGCTCCAGATTTGGGACTAGCGGGGTCTACGAGCAGTACTTC. Protein: CASSSRFGTSGVYEQYF.

V usage is TRBV6-5 and J usage is TRBJ1-5, with unresolved D. Germline V lookup: CDR1 MNHEY, CDR2 SVGAGI. Trimming took off 6 bases at V and 8 bases at J, with 11 bases between the two ends. The CDR3 is 12 residues long. CDR3 sequence (DNA): TGTGCCAGCAGCGGTGAGGGAGAGCCCCAGCATTTT. This encodes CASSGEGEPQHF.

This clone was seen just once. The rearrangement links TRBV30 to TRBJ2-7; possibly TRBD1 for D (5 bases). V was pared by 5 bases and J by 3 bases, with 14 bases between. CDR3 length: 13 amino acids. Germline V gene data show CDR1 as GTSNPN and CDR2 as SVGIG (reference sequence). This CDR3 reads CAWGAPQDYEQYF. The CDR3 bases are TGTGCCTGGGGGGCCCCGCAGGACTACGAGCAGTACTTC.

This chain uses TRBV5-6 with TRBJ1-1, with TRBD1 matching over 9 bases. The length of the CDR3 is 15 residues. The V gene's germline CDR1 is SGHDT and CDR2 YYEEEE. V gave up 3 bases and J gave up 1 base; unmatched junction bases: 4. CDR3 sequence: CASSYRDRENTEAFF. CDR3 sequence (DNA): TGTGCCAGCAGCTACCGGGACAGGGAGAACACTGAAGCTTTCTTT.

V gene TRBV9 combines with J gene TRBJ1-1; 10 bases line up with TRBD1. The V gene end was trimmed by 9 bases and the J gene end by 1 base; junction bases not matched to a gene: 3. This CDR3 region has 13 residues. The V gene's germline CDR1 is SGDLS and CDR2 YYNGEE. In DNA form, the CDR3 reads TGTGCCACCGGGACAGGGGCGAACACTGAAGCTTTCTTT. Its protein product is CATGTGANTEAFF. The full variable domain, completed using reference TRBV9 and TRBJ1-1, is DSGVTQTPKHLITATGQRVTLRCSPRSGDLSVYWYQQSLDQGLQFLIQYYNGEERAKGNILERFSAQQFPDLHSELNLSSLELGDSALYFCATGTGANTEAFFGQGTRLTVV.